The clone carrying this T cell receptor (beta chain) was seen at least ten times. Its specificity is not known. Trimming pared 8 bases from V and 5 bases from J, leaving 13 bases between. This CDR3 contains 13 residues. Germline V gives CDR1 MNHEY, CDR2 SVGAGI. The sample comes from a study of beta chain features in type 1 diabetes. Study-wide findings and caveats: More deletions and fewer insertions at VDJ junctions were seen in type 1 diabetes patients. Among patients with Type 1 diabetes, TCRB CDR3s were moderately but significantly shorter in every one of the four CD4+ subsets.

Every bit of the isolated RNA underwent reverse transcription, so sequencing read expressed TCRB transcripts. Here immunoSEQ multiplex PCR was the method, and the copy in TCRdb shows in-frame clones only, minus some. There are 300,000 to 400,000 clones in the sample; approximately 8% occur only once, and around 0.44% lies in the top ten. The source of this sequence is a woman aged 18 to 35 in good health. Sequenced input: central memory CD4+ T cells from blood. The chain couples TRBV6-5 to TRBJ2-1, with D possibly being TRBD2 (6 bases). The CDR3, as DNA: TGTGCCAGCTGGAGGGCCTATAACAATGAGCAGTTCTTC. This codes for CASWRAYNNEQFF.